The table lists the clone carrying this T cell receptor beta chain with many counts. Time point in this sample: newly diagnosed GD, antithyroid drugs for less than 3 months. PBMCs provided the RNA from which the TCR library was made. The sample originates from a study of regulatory T cells in long-lasting Graves disease. The V end lost 5 bases, the J end lost 10 bases, and 20 bases lay between the germline ends. The CDR3 runs to 15 residues. CDR1 and CDR2 (germline): KGHDR, SFDVKD. To make TCR beta libraries, researchers used iRepertoire HTBI primers and Arm-PCR of CDR3 regions. MiXCR was run by TCRdb on the multiplex PCR reads, yielding one entry per CDR3 protein. The table shows about 440,000 distinct CDR3 sequences, with just under 15% occurring only once. The data also belong to a second study, concerning T cells in Graves' hyperthyroidism and ophthalmopathy. That source adds: Carried out on the TCR CDR3, a first-round RT-PCR used the HTBI primer set.

The sequence derives from a woman under 40 with Graves disease. The chain is built from TRBV24-1 and TRBJ2-1, with D perhaps matching TRBD1 or TRBD2 (5 bases each). The material sequenced was peripheral blood mononuclear cells (PBMCs), taken at new diagnosis, from a patient treated with antithyroid drugs. In nucleotides, the CDR3 is TGTGCCACCAGTGCCCCCGAACGGGGCAGAATGGAGCAGTTCTTC. Its translation is CATSAPERGRMEQFF.